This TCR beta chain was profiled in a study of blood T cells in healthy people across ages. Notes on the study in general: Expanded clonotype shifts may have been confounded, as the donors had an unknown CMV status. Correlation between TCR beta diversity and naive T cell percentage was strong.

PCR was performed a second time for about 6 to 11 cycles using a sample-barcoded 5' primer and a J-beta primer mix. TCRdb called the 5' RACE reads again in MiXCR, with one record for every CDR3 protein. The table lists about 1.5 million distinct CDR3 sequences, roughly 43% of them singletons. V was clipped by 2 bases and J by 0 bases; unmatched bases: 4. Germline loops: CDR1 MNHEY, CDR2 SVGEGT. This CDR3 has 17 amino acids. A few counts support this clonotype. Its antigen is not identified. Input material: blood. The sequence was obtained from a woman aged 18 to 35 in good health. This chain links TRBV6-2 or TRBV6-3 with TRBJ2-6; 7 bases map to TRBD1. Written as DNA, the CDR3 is TGTGCCAGCAGTTACGTTGCAGGGGGCTCTGGGGCCAACGTCCTGACTTTC. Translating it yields CASSYVAGGSGANVLTF.